The 20 T cell receptor beta chains in this list originate from one sample, sequenced in a study of shared clonotypes between healthy human individuals. Repertoires were generated with immunoSEQ multiplex PCR, while TCRdb's copy carries only in-frame clones and drops some. The sample includes more than 600,000 clones, roughly nine tenths of them seen just once. Positive CCR7 selection of CD45RO-negative cells yielded the naive CD8 cells, and terminally differentiated effector memory CD45RA+ cells were excluded. Sequencing was done on a sample of naive CD8+ T cells sorted from blood. The receptors here all came from a man aged 30 to 39 in good health.

This clone was seen more than once but under ten times. V is TRBV9 and J is TRBJ2-2; 8 positions agree with TRBD1. Germline V gene data show CDR1 as SGDLS and CDR2 as YYNGEE. V trimming: 3 bases; J trimming: 2 bases; junction bases outside the gene matches: 6. The CDR3 is 16 amino acids. CDR3 sequence: CASSAMTGVNTGELFF. CDR3 sequence (DNA): TGTGCCAGCAGCGCGATGACAGGGGTTAACACCGGGGAGCTGTTTTTT.

This clone was observed once. The chain recombines TRBV11-2 with TRBJ2-5, with D possibly being TRBD2 (5 bases). The CDR3 runs 14 residues. Looked up from germline, CDR1 is SGHAT and CDR2 is FQNNGV. V was clipped by 4 bases and J by 2 bases, with 11 bases between them. Here the CDR3 reads CASSSQRTQETQYF. For the CDR3, the DNA is TGTGCCAGCAGCTCACAACGGACTCAAGAGACCCAGTACTTC.

The chain carries TRBV19 and TRBJ1-2; no clear D gene. This CDR3 is built from 13 residues. V lost 3 bases, J lost 4 bases, and 9 bases lay in between. CDR1 and CDR2 (germline): LNHDA, SQIVND (reference sequence). In DNA, the CDR3 is TGTGCCAGTAGTATTCCCGGCACCTATGGCTACACCTTC. It translates to CASSIPGTYGYTF.

The rearrangement joins TRBV29-1 to TRBJ2-3; 8 bases align to TRBD2. The CDR3 length is 13 residues. From germline, CDR1 is SQVTM and CDR2 ANQGSEA. Trimming cost V 5 bases and J 0 bases; bases outside gene matches: 1. This CDR3 is CSVKRESTDTQYF. DNA for the CDR3: TGCAGCGTTAAGCGGGAGAGCACAGATACGCAGTATTTT.

The chain has TRBV5-5 and TRBJ1-1; TRBD1 matches 8 bases. The CDR3 spans 15 residues. CDR1 SGHKS and CDR2 YYEKEE come from the germline V gene (reference sequence). Trimming removed 5 bases from V and 1 base from J; junction bases left unmatched: 7. The CDR3 nucleotides read TGTGCCAGCAGTCCGACAGGGGCTTCGAACACTGAAGCTTTCTTT. It specifies CASSPTGASNTEAFF.

This chain connects TRBV9 to TRBJ2-5; perhaps TRBD1 as D (6 bases). The CDR3 is made up of 14 amino acids. Germline loops: CDR1 SGDLS, CDR2 YYNGEE. Trimming stripped 0 bases from V and 3 bases from J, with 9 bases between. In DNA, the CDR3 is TGTGCCAGCAGCGTAGGCAGGGGAGAAGAGACCCAGTACTTC. Residues: CASSVGRGEETQYF. The complete variable domain, with remaining parts taken from reference TRBV9 and TRBJ2-5, reads DSGVTQTPKHLITATGQRVTLRCSPRSGDLSVYWYQQSLDQGLQFLIQYYNGEERAKGNILERFSAQQFPDLHSELNLSSLELGDSALYFCASSVGRGEETQYFGPGTRLLVL.

This clone was seen once. V and J are TRBV7-6 and TRBJ2-3; D is ambiguous. The CDR3 spans 17 residues. Per germline, CDR1 SGHVS and CDR2 FNYEAQ. Trimming took off 0 bases at V and 1 base at J, with 14 bases between the two ends. CDR3 residues: CASSLAELNGGTDTQYF. The DNA of the CDR3 is TGTGCCAGCAGCTTAGCGGAACTGAATGGGGGCACAGATACGCAGTATTTT.

This clone was found once. This chain uses TRBV13 with TRBJ2-7, with D possibly being TRBD2 (6 bases). Deletions cut 4 bases from V and 4 bases from J, with 14 bases between. Germline V lookup: CDR1 PRHDT, CDR2 FYEKMQ (reference sequence). The CDR3 is 14 residues long. The CDR3 here is CASSSWGGIYEQYF. CDR3 DNA sequence: TGTGCCAGCAGCTCCTGGGGCGGGATATACGAGCAGTACTTC.

The chain has TRBV25-1 and TRBJ2-5, with D tentatively TRBD1 (6 bases). Between the trimmed V and J ends, which lost 3 bases and 4 bases, there was a span of 12 bases. This CDR3 has 14 residues. Looked up from germline, CDR1 is MGHDK and CDR2 is SYGVNS. The CDR3 DNA reads as TGTGCCAGCAGTGATAGGGCAGGGGTAGAGACCCAGTACTTC. It codes for CASSDRAGVETQYF. Full variable domain (missing parts from reference TRBV25-1 and TRBJ2-5): EADIYQTPRYLVIGTGKKITLECSQTMGHDKMYWYQQDPGMELHLIHYSYGVNSTEKGDLSSESTVSRIRTEHFPLTLESARPSHTSQYLCASSDRAGVETQYFGPGTRLLVL.

This clone was picked up a small number of times. The chain employs TRBV19 and TRBJ2-1, with D hard to call. The CDR3 has 18 residues. With 1 base removed from V and 2 bases from J, the gap between germline ends came to 18 bases. The V gene's germline CDR1 is LNHDA and CDR2 SQIVND (reference sequence). The chain's CDR3 is CASSIGGSEYNPYNEQFF. The CDR3 DNA sequence: TGTGCCAGTAGTATAGGAGGCTCGGAGTATAATCCCTACAATGAGCAGTTCTTC.

The chain employs TRBV27 and TRBJ2-2; the match to TRBD2 covers 7 bases. J was trimmed by 9 bases and V by 6 bases; bases with no gene match: 13. This CDR3 comprises 15 residues. Germline V CDR1 and CDR2: MNHEY, SMNVEV (reference sequence). In nucleotides, the CDR3 is TGTGCCAGCAGCTTTGTGGGGAGGGCCGGCTGGGAGCTGTTTTTT. This translates into CASSFVGRAGWELFF.

The rearrangement links TRBV28 to TRBJ2-7, with 8 positions matching TRBD1. Losses at the gene ends were 5 bases for V and 3 bases for J; bases not matched to a gene: 12. This CDR3 has 16 residues. CDR1 is MDHEN and CDR2 is SYDVKM in the germline V gene. The CDR3 coding sequence is TGTGCCAGCAGTACAAACACAGGGGGGCACGGCTACGAGCAGTACTTC. Translating it yields CASSTNTGGHGYEQYF.

This clone was seen a handful of times. The chain has TRBV6-6 and TRBJ2-5; D remains ambiguous. The V end was cut by 2 bases, the J end by 4 bases, with 8 bases between. Germline CDR1 MNHNY, CDR2 SVGAGI (reference sequence). The CDR3 contains 13 residues. The CDR3 sequence is CASSYGQTETQYF. In nucleotides, the CDR3 is TGTGCCAGCAGTTACGGGCAAACAGAGACCCAGTACTTC.

As concerns this clone: One end of the junction fails to match germline, which may point to a read error. The V and J genes are TRBV5-3 and TRBJ2-7; D uncertain. TRBV5-3 is recorded as an ORF, its role being uncertain. The CDR3 has 15 amino acids. The CDR3 region has the DNA TGTGCCAGACGTTCCCCACTCTCTTCGGGCCGGCCCACTCTCTTC. Translating gives CARRSPLSSGRPTLF.

V is TRBV5-1 and J is TRBJ2-5; the match to TRBD2 covers 14 bases. CDR1 and CDR2 (germline): SGHRS, YFSETQ. The CDR3 has 17 residues. J lost 2 bases, V lost 3 bases, and 6 bases had no gene match. CDR3 sequence: CASSSGLAGVFQETQYF. The CDR3 nucleotides read TGCGCCAGCAGCTCGGGACTAGCGGGAGTGTTTCAAGAGACCCAGTACTTC.

The chain joins TRBV18 to TRBJ2-5; 7 bases agree with TRBD2. The germline gives CDR1 KGHSH, CDR2 LQKENI. Trimming took 4 bases from V and 1 from J; bases not matched to a gene: 9. The length of the CDR3 is 16 residues. In DNA form, the CDR3 reads TGTGCCAGCTCACTACCCGGGACTAACGCCCAAGAGACCCAGTACTTC. Its translation: CASSLPGTNAQETQYF.

Regarding this clone: The same CDR3 is also encoded by other DNA sequences in this sample. The chain combines TRBV7-2 with TRBJ2-7; 14 bases are a match to TRBD2. Germline V lookup: CDR1 SGHTA, CDR2 FQGNSA. The CDR3 runs 15 residues. The ends lost 5 bases at V and 7 bases at J; junction bases unmatched: 7. This chain's CDR3 is CASSLGLAGEGEQYF. The CDR3 DNA sequence: TGTGCCAGCAGCCTGGGACTAGCGGGAGAGGGTGAGCAGTACTTC.

The chain combines TRBV13 with TRBJ2-3; D gene ambiguous. Trimming pared 4 bases from V and 2 bases from J, leaving 13 bases between. The CDR3 contains 15 residues. CDR1 is PRHDT and CDR2 is FYEKMQ in the germline V gene (reference sequence). The DNA of the CDR3 is TGTGCCAGCAGCTGGCGTGAGCTTAACACAGATACGCAGTATTTT. Its protein product is CASSWRELNTDTQYF.

The DNA for the CDR3 is TGTGCCAGCAGCGTAGATAGATGGGGGGGCACAGATACGCAGTATTTT. Its translation: CASSVDRWGGTDTQYF. The rearrangement links TRBV9 to TRBJ2-3, with D tentatively TRBD2 (6 bases). CDR3 length equals 16 residues. CDR1 is SGDLS and CDR2 is YYNGEE in the germline V gene. The V end was cut by 0 bases, the J end by 1 base, with 12 bases between.

This clone was found once. The chain joins TRBV4-1 to TRBJ2-7, with a weak D call TRBD1 (5 bases). The CDR3 runs 17 residues. The germline V and J ends were trimmed by 0 bases and 6 bases, with 21 bases remaining between them. From germline, CDR1 is MGHRA and CDR2 YSYEKL. CDR3 bases: TGCGCCAGCAGCCAAGATCGGGCAGGGCTGCGTTCCGCCGAGCAGTACTTC. Its protein is CASSQDRAGLRSAEQYF.